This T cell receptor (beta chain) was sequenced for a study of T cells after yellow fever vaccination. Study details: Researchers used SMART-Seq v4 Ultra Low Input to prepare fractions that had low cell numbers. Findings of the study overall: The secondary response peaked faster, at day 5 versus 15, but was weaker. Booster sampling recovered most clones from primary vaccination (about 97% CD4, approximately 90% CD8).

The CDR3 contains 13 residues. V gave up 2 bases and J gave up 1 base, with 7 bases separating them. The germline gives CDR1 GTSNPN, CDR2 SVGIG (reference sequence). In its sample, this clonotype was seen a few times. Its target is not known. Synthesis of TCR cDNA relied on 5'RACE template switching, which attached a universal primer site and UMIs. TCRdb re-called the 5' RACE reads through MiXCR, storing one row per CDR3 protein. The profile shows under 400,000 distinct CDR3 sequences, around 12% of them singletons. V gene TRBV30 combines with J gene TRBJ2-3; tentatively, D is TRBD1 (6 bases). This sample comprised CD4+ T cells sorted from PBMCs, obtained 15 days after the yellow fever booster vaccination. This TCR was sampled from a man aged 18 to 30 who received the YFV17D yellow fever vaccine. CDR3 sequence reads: CAWSQGRTDTQYF. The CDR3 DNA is TGTGCCTGGAGTCAGGGGCGCACAGATACGCAGTATTTT. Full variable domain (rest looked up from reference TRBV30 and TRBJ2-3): SQTIHQWPATLVQPVGSPLSLECTVEGTSNPNLYWYRQAAGRGLQLLFYSVGIGQISSEVPQNLSASRPQDRQFILSSKKLLLSDSGFYLCAWSQGRTDTQYFGPGTRLTVL.